This T cell receptor beta chain was found in a study of vaccination effects on CD4 cells after COVID-19. Study-wide results and limits: A shortage of convalescent patients and an absence of early post-infection timepoints characterized the study. Clones from infection and from vaccination both contracted markedly late after vaccination. The vaccine-induced clones of healthy vaccinees included only 1 of 255 that cross-reacted with common cold coronaviruses.

In germline, CDR1 is LNHDA, CDR2 SQIVND (reference sequence). CDR3 length equals 13 residues. After expansion with viral peptide pools in the ViraFEST assay, antigen-specific CD4+ T cells were sequenced. Upon completion of 10 to 11 days in culture, CD4+ T cells were isolated. Vaccinated recipients, who were negative for nucleocapsid antibodies, had no history of SARS-CoV-2 infection. After about 2 million PBMC were placed in each well, they were cultured with about 10 IU/ml IL-2 and approximately 9.4 ug/ml peptides. The sample holds one count of this clone. As yet, its antigen is unknown. Assay: immunoSEQ multiplex PCR; the TCRdb copy retains only in-frame clones and omits some. The repertoire includes about 37,000 clones, less than 70% of them detected once, and 14% to 15% sits in the top ten.

The chain recombines TRBV19 with TRBJ1-2, with D unclear. The sample consisted of CD4+ T cells from PBMCs cultured with HCoV-OC43 spike peptides, taken before COVID-19 vaccination. Subset denoted: HCoV-OC43 spike overlapping peptide pool stimulation. The sequence derives from a human donor who received a COVID-19 vaccine. CDR3 residues: CATQRQVSYGYTF. CDR3 nucleotides: TGTGCGACTCAGCGGCAGGTTAGCTATGGCTACACCTTC.